The 11 T cell receptor beta chains below come from one sample, sequenced in a study of neurological immune-mediated disorders (dated by TCRdb to the late 2010s). The library was made by 5' RACE. Sequencer: Illumina HiSeq 2500. TCRdb's own reprocessing of the public reads used fastp at Q25 and MiXCR and kept productive beta chains. Under each unique CDR3 protein, matching rows form one entry showing the most common genes and DNA. The sample has tens of thousands of distinct CDR3 sequences on record, under 5.5% of them singletons. Of the sample, approximately 3.2% falls within the top ten clones. Sequencing was done on a sample of PBMCs. The receptors were sampled from a woman aged 50 to 60 with multiple sclerosis.

Note on this clonotype: One end of the junction is discordant with germline, which a read error may explain. The chain combines TRBV20-1 with TRBJ1-6, with D maybe TRBD1 (5 bases). The germline V gene encodes CDR1 DFQATT and CDR2 SNEGSKA (reference sequence). CDR3 length equals 14 residues. For the CDR3, the DNA is TGCAGTGCTGTTATGGGACGAGATAATTCACCCCTCAACTTT. Residues: CSAVMGRDNSPLNF.

This clonotype was found many times. V gene TRBV5-1 combines with J gene TRBJ1-2; D call uncertain. The CDR3 spans 14 residues. Per germline, CDR1 SGHRS and CDR2 YFSETQ. Trimming pared 6 bases from V and 4 bases from J, leaving 16 bases between. The CDR3 nucleotides are TGCGCCAGCAAGCTGGGTAGGGAGGCCTATGGCTACACCTTC. The encoded protein is CASKLGREAYGYTF. Full variable domain (rest looked up from reference TRBV5-1 and TRBJ1-2): KAGVTQTPRYLIKTRGQQVTLSCSPISGHRSVSWYQQTPGQGLQFLFEYFSETQRNKGNFPGRFSGRQFSNSRSEMNVSTLELGDSALYLCASKLGREAYGYTFGSGTRLTVV.

This clonotype was seen a few times. The chain employs TRBV6-6 and TRBJ2-1, with 7 bases aligning to TRBD1. There are 17 residues in the CDR3. Germline values: CDR1 MNHNY, CDR2 SVGAGI (reference sequence). V lost 2 bases and J lost 0; bases outside the gene matches: 7. The CDR3 protein is CASSYVQGVGSYNEQFF. Written as DNA, the CDR3 is TGTGCCAGCAGTTACGTCCAGGGGGTGGGCTCCTACAATGAGCAGTTCTTC.

This clonotype was detected ten times or more. V usage is TRBV3-1 and J usage is TRBJ1-2; D possibly corresponds to TRBD1 (5 bases). Germline-derived CDR1 and CDR2 are LGHDT and YNNKEL (reference sequence). Trimming removed 1 base from V and 4 bases from J, with 7 bases in between. There are 13 residues in the CDR3. In nucleotides, the CDR3 is TGTGCCAGCAGCCAAGGACAGACCTATGGCTACACCTTC. Translated, it gives CASSQGQTYGYTF.

Many counts were recorded for this clonotype. The V call is TRBV14, the J call TRBJ2-1; 7 nucleotides agree with TRBD1. From germline, CDR1 is SGHDN and CDR2 FVKESK. Losses at the gene ends were 4 bases for V and 9 bases for J; bases not matched to a gene: 3. This CDR3 comprises 12 residues. The CDR3 DNA follows: TGTGCCAGCAGCCCAGGGGGTAGTGAGCAGTTCTTC. This translates into CASSPGGSEQFF.

This clonotype was observed at least ten times. The chain links TRBV6-5 to TRBJ1-5; no firm D call. There are 13 residues in the CDR3. The V gene lost 0 bases and the J gene lost 5 bases, with 5 bases spanning the gap. The germline gives CDR1 MNHEY, CDR2 SVGAGI. CDR3 region: CASSYSGYQPQHF. CDR3 bases: TGTGCCAGCAGTTACTCAGGTTATCAGCCCCAGCATTTT.

This clonotype was recorded many times. The rearrangement links TRBV27 to TRBJ2-5; TRBD2 matches 7 bases. Germline CDR1 is MNHEY and CDR2 is SMNVEV (reference sequence). The CDR3 runs to 15 residues. V was clipped by 3 bases and J by 1 base; unmatched bases: 5. This chain's CDR3 is CASSFYGGSQETQYF. The CDR3 DNA reads as TGTGCCAGCAGTTTTTACGGGGGGTCCCAAGAGACCCAGTACTTC.

This clonotype was seen only a few times. The rearrangement links TRBV10-3 to TRBJ2-1, with 13 bases aligning to TRBD2. The CDR3 covers 16 residues. V shed 4 bases and J 9 bases; nucleotides not matched to a gene: 9. Germline V gene data show CDR1 as ENHRY and CDR2 as SYGVKD. The CDR3 sequence is CAISAAGTSGVFEQFF. The CDR3 DNA sequence: TGTGCCATCAGTGCCGCCGGGACTAGCGGGGTGTTTGAGCAGTTCTTC.

This clonotype was observed many times. The gene calls are TRBV2 and TRBJ2-5; 11 nucleotides match TRBD1. Germline V CDR1 and CDR2: SNHLY, FYNNEI. J gave up 5 bases and V 7 bases, and 6 bases lay outside the gene matches. The CDR3 sequence is 14 residues long. This chain's CDR3 is CASKRTGGQETQYF. CDR3 DNA: TGTGCCAGCAAAAGGACAGGGGGCCAGGAGACCCAGTACTTC.

The sample holds many counts of this clonotype. The chain carries TRBV7-9 and TRBJ1-2; 8 bases fit TRBD1. This CDR3 is 14 amino acids long. The ends lost 7 bases at V and 5 bases at J; junction bases unmatched: 9. The germline V gene encodes CDR1 SEHNR and CDR2 FQNEAQ (reference sequence). CDR3 loop: CASTQQGGLYGYTF. The CDR3 nucleotides are TGTGCCAGCACCCAACAGGGGGGGTTGTATGGCTACACCTTC.

Regarding this clonotype: The junction departs from the called germline gene at one end, perhaps through a read error. V gene TRBV6-1 combines with J gene TRBJ1-5, with no clear D. The V gene's germline CDR1 is MNHNS and CDR2 SASEGT. The length of the CDR3 is 15 residues. This chain's CDR3 is CASSGVQISNQPQNF. Here the CDR3 DNA reads TGTGCCAGCAGTGGGGTCCAGATTAGCAATCAGCCCCAGAATTTT.